This TCR beta chain was sequenced for a study of T cells in Graves' hyperthyroidism and ophthalmopathy. The CDR3 sequence is 15 residues long. Per germline, CDR1 DFQATT and CDR2 SNEGSKA (reference sequence). V was pared by 2 bases and J by 5 bases, with 8 bases of the junction left unmatched. Each patient was aged 18 to 65 and had newly diagnosed hyperthyroidism of under 2 months' duration. Thyroid ultrasound and orbital computed tomography, with clinical symptoms and serum thyroxine and TRAb, informed diagnoses. Points on this clonotype: Its cognate antigen is unknown.

Regions amplified from RNA transcripts were the TCR beta CDR3 regions. When the TCR CDR3 underwent first-round RT-PCR, the HTBI primer set was used. In TCRdb, the multiplex PCR reads were re-called with MiXCR into one record per CDR3 protein. The sample yields 45,000 or so distinct CDR3 sequences, around 48% seen once. Notes on the study in general: Appearing also in blood were most of the thyroid clonotypes expanded above 0.001. Before onset, ophthalmopathy was predicted by the model a median 6.5 months earlier.

Material for sequencing was peripheral blood or thyroid tissue (not recorded which). The chain couples TRBV20-1 to TRBJ2-5; the match to TRBD1 covers 10 bases. The clonotype originates from a woman between 50 and 59 years old with Graves' hyperthyroidism. The CDR3 region is CSARSTGGMGETQYF. The DNA of the CDR3 is TGCAGTGCTAGATCGACAGGGGGCATGGGGGAGACCCAGTACTTC.